This TCR beta chain was retrieved from a study of blood T cell repertoires in COVID-19. The CDR3 runs 14 residues. J was trimmed by 4 bases and V by 3 bases; bases with no gene match: 2. Germline V gene data show CDR1 as MNHNS and CDR2 as SASEGT. This clone was detected once. Source study methods: The authors estimated nucleated cell counts from reference gene primer amplification. The protocol was immunoSEQ multiplex PCR, while the TCRdb copy is restricted to in-frame clones and leaves out a portion. The D gene and trimming were derived from the DNA, and the V and J assignments and clone size from that table. This table holds around 300,000 clones, roughly nine tenths found once.

The sequence was collected from a woman aged 25 to 45 with COVID-19, enrolled during active disease. The V and J genes are TRBV6-1 and TRBJ1-4, with 7 bases that match TRBD1. The sample was peripheral blood. The CDR3 sequence: CASSDGQDNEKLFF. In DNA, the CDR3 is TGTGCCAGCAGTGATGGACAGGATAATGAAAAACTGTTTTTT.